The 24 T cell receptor beta chains given below trace back to one sample, sequenced in a study of shared clonotypes between healthy human individuals. Profiling relied on immunoSEQ multiplex PCR, and the TCRdb table lists in-frame clones only, not all of them. The data hold under 1,900,000 clones, with less than 99% observed a single time. What was sequenced was naive CD4+ T cells sorted from blood. Subset indicated: CD45RA+ positively selected. The receptors originated from a man younger than 40 in good health.

The J gene is TRBJ2-7, the V gene TRBV11-2; 14 nucleotides align to TRBD2. The trim removed 10 bases at V and 7 bases at J, leaving 6 bases unmatched. Germline V gene sequence: CDR1 SGHAT, CDR2 FQNNGV. This CDR3 spans 13 amino acids. The CDR3 is CAIGTSGSREQYF. Here the CDR3 DNA reads TGTGCCATCGGGACTAGCGGGAGTAGAGAGCAGTACTTC.

The V call is TRBV10-2, the J call TRBJ2-2; no definite D call. Germline V gives CDR1 WSHSY, CDR2 SAAADI. V was cut by 6 bases and J by 5 bases, with 13 bases left in between. The CDR3 sequence is 14 residues long. CDR3 in DNA: TGCGCCAGCAGGCAAGAAGTCCGAACCGGGGAGCTGTTTTTT. Protein product: CASRQEVRTGELFF.

The J gene is TRBJ1-3, the V gene TRBV6-5, with no clear D. Germline V gene sequence: CDR1 MNHEY, CDR2 SVGAGI. V was pared by 7 bases and J by 3 bases, with 10 bases between. CDR3 length equals 13 residues. The CDR3 sequence: CASKDGGGNTIYF. CDR3 nucleotides: TGTGCCAGCAAGGATGGAGGTGGAAACACCATATATTTT.

The V gene is TRBV30, the J gene TRBJ1-2; D may be TRBD1 (6 bases). The ends were cut back, 8 bases at V and 4 bases at J, with 11 bases in the middle. The CDR3 has 11 amino acids. CDR1 and CDR2 from the germline V gene are GTSNPN and SVGIG (reference sequence). In DNA form, the CDR3 reads TGTGCCGGACAGCCTGTCTATGGCTACACCTTC. This gives the protein CAGQPVYGYTF.

As regards this clone: The sample has other DNA sequences that encode this CDR3 too. The rearrangement uses TRBV7-2 and TRBJ2-1, with D maybe TRBD2 (5 bases). CDR3 length: 13 residues. The V and J ends lost 5 bases and 4 bases respectively, with 9 bases between them. Per the germline V gene, CDR1 is SGHTA and CDR2 is FQGNSA. Written as DNA, the CDR3 is TGTGCCAGCAGCCTTGGACTGTACAATGAGCAGTTCTTC. As protein: CASSLGLYNEQFF.

The chain joins TRBV19 to TRBJ2-7; D might be TRBD2 (6 bases). CDR1 is LNHDA, CDR2 SQIVND, per germline (reference sequence). The CDR3 covers 14 residues. Deletions cut 1 base from V and 5 bases from J, with 12 bases between. DNA of the CDR3: TGTGCCAGTAGTATAGCCTCGGGCGGGGACGAGCAGTACTTC. Amino acid sequence: CASSIASGGDEQYF. Combining the CDR3 with reference TRBV19 and TRBJ2-7 gives the whole variable domain DGGITQSPKYLFRKEGQNVTLSCEQNLNHDAMYWYRQDPGQGLRLIYYSQIVNDFQKGDIAEGYSVSREKKESFPLTVTSAQKNPTAFYLCASSIASGGDEQYFGPGTRLTVT.

This chain connects TRBV5-1 to TRBJ2-3; D might be TRBD1 (6 bases). CDR3 length equals 14 residues. Trimming stripped 2 bases from V and 1 base from J, with 8 bases between. Germline loops: CDR1 SGHRS, CDR2 YFSETQ. The CDR3 DNA reads as TGCGCCAGCAGCTTAAACAGGGGCACAGATACGCAGTATTTT. As protein: CASSLNRGTDTQYF.

The gene calls are TRBV19 and TRBJ2-2; possible D gene TRBD2, 6 bases. Deletions cut 7 bases from V and 5 bases from J, with 8 bases between. The CDR3 contains 12 residues. Germline V gives CDR1 LNHDA, CDR2 SQIVND (reference sequence). The CDR3 region is CASNGGTGELFF. The DNA of the CDR3 is TGTGCCAGTAACGGGGGAACCGGGGAGCTGTTTTTT.

The CDR3 spells CASSQWDRVTGELFF. CDR3 nucleotide sequence: TGTGCCAGCAGCCAATGGGACAGGGTAACCGGGGAGCTGTTTTTT. This chain uses TRBV14 with TRBJ2-2, with TRBD1 matching 9 bases. The V gene end was trimmed by 2 bases and the J gene end by 5 bases; junction bases not matched to a gene: 3. CDR1 and CDR2 (germline): SGHDN, FVKESK. The CDR3 consists of 15 residues.

The chain combines TRBV7-9 with TRBJ1-4; no clear D gene. The V and J ends lost 4 bases and 8 bases respectively, with 14 bases between them. The length of the CDR3 is 14 residues. The germline gives CDR1 SEHNR, CDR2 FQNEAQ (reference sequence). The CDR3 DNA sequence: TGTGCCAGCAGCTCCCCCGGAGGGTACGAAAAACTGTTTTTT. This codes for CASSSPGGYEKLFF.

This clone has just a few counts. This sample includes further DNA sequences coding for the same CDR3. The chain recombines TRBV5-6 with TRBJ2-7, with D hard to call. V lost 0 bases and J 4 bases, leaving 2 bases between the germline ends. Germline CDR1 and CDR2: SGHDT and YYEEEE. The CDR3 has 11 amino acids. DNA of the CDR3: TGTGCCAGCAGCTTGGGGTACGAGCAGTACTTC. As protein: CASSLGYEQYF.

The chain recombines TRBV5-4 with TRBJ2-4; the match to TRBD2 covers 11 bases. J gave up 12 bases and V 3 bases, and 11 bases lay outside the gene matches. This CDR3 is 15 amino acids long. Germline V gives CDR1 SGHNT, CDR2 YYREEE (reference sequence). The CDR3 reads CASSSGLADRGAQYF. The CDR3 DNA reads TGTGCCAGCAGCTCGGGACTAGCGGATCGGGGTGCTCAGTACTTC.

V is TRBV14 and J is TRBJ2-1; D remains unclear. The CDR3 has 15 residues. Germline CDR1 is SGHDN and CDR2 is FVKESK. Trimming took off 0 bases at V and 10 bases at J, with 16 bases between the two ends. As DNA, the CDR3 is TGTGCCAGCAGCCAAGATCTCAGGCTAGGCGTAGAGCAGTTCTTC. As protein: CASSQDLRLGVEQFF.

V and J are TRBV6-5 and TRBJ2-1; no clear D. The V end lost 2 bases, the J end lost 7 bases, and 18 bases lay between the germline ends. Germline CDR1 reads MNHEY; CDR2 reads SVGAGI. This CDR3 is 16 amino acids long. The CDR3 bases are TGTGCCAGCAGTTACGCTGGAGTGGGCCTGGGTAATGAGCAGTTCTTC. Translation gives CASSYAGVGLGNEQFF.

The chain recombines TRBV27 with TRBJ2-2, with 9 nucleotides matching TRBD1. The germline gives CDR1 MNHEY, CDR2 SMNVEV (reference sequence). V was pared by 2 bases and J by 6 bases, with 13 bases of the junction left unmatched. The CDR3 covers 18 residues. This CDR3 reads CASSLRWSGQGRAGELFF. Written as DNA, the CDR3 is TGTGCCAGCAGTTTACGGTGGTCTGGACAGGGGCGCGCCGGGGAGCTGTTTTTT.

The chain is built from TRBV10-1 and TRBJ2-5, with TRBD1 identical over 8 bases. Trimming cost V 6 bases and J 2 bases; bases outside gene matches: 8. This CDR3 has 15 residues. The germline V gene encodes CDR1 WNHNN and CDR2 SYGVQD (reference sequence). The CDR3 loop is CASSPGTGQQETQYF. The CDR3 DNA is TGCGCCAGCAGCCCCGGGACAGGCCAACAAGAGACCCAGTACTTC.

The CDR3 coding sequence is TGTGCCAGCAGCTTAATTCCCAGGGGGGGTCAAGAGACCCAGTACTTC. Translating gives CASSLIPRGGQETQYF. This chain joins TRBV11-2 and TRBJ2-5; D tentatively reads TRBD1 or TRBD2 (7 bases each). The length of the CDR3 is 16 residues. The germline CDR1 and CDR2 sequences are SGHAT and FQNNGV. Trimming pared 2 bases from V and 2 bases from J, leaving 15 bases between.

The chain links TRBV18 to TRBJ2-1; D may match TRBD1 or TRBD2 (5 bases each). CDR3 length: 15 residues. V gave up 4 bases and J gave up 5 bases, with 15 bases separating them. Germline V gene sequence: CDR1 KGHSH, CDR2 LQKENI. As DNA, the CDR3 is TGTGCCAGCTCACGATCCGGGACCGAAAACAATGAGCAGTTCTTC. Amino acid sequence: CASSRSGTENNEQFF. Full variable domain (outside the CDR3, taken from reference TRBV18 and TRBJ2-1): NAGVMQNPRHLVRRRGQEARLRCSPMKGHSHVYWYRQLPEEGLKFMVYLQKENIIDESGMPKERFSAEFPKEGPSILRIQQVVRGDSAAYFCASSRSGTENNEQFFGPGTRLTVL.

In this sample, this clone turned up once. This chain connects TRBV5-4 to TRBJ1-1, with 10 positions matching TRBD1. The V and J ends lost 7 bases and 3 bases, in that order; junction bases with no gene match: 12. CDR1 and CDR2 from the germline V gene are SGHNT and YYREEE (reference sequence). The CDR3 contains 16 residues. The CDR3 DNA reads as TGTGCCAGCGGCTCGACAGGGGGCCCTTATTACACTGAAGCTTTCTTT. Encoded protein: CASGSTGGPYYTEAFF.

The chain is built from TRBV5-1 and TRBJ2-1; TRBD2 matches at 10 bases. CDR1 and CDR2 from the germline V gene are SGHRS and YFSETQ. The length of the CDR3 is 15 residues. J was trimmed by 4 bases and V by 4 bases; bases with no gene match: 5. CDR3 loop: CASSPGLAEYNEQFF. CDR3 DNA sequence: TGCGCCAGCAGCCCCGGACTAGCGGAATACAATGAGCAGTTCTTC.

The chain uses TRBV5-6 and TRBJ2-5; TRBD1 matches 10 bases. CDR1 is SGHDT, CDR2 YYEEEE, per germline. V was pared by 4 bases and J by 2 bases, with 11 bases of the junction left unmatched. This CDR3 spans 17 amino acids. The CDR3 nucleotides read TGTGCCAGCAGCACCGACAGGGGGCGCAGAACACAAGAGACCCAGTACTTC. This translates into CASSTDRGRRTQETQYF.

The CDR3 here is CASSYSEVSGAGGNTF. Here the CDR3 DNA reads TGTGCCAGCAGTTACTCGGAGGTTTCCGGAGCCGGAGGGAACACCTTC. This sequence joins TRBV6-5 and TRBJ1-2; D unclear. Trimming stripped 0 bases from V and 12 bases from J, with 23 bases between. Germline V lookup: CDR1 MNHEY, CDR2 SVGAGI. The CDR3 is 16 residues long.

Remarks on this clone: Other DNA sequences from this sample encode an identical CDR3 as well. V is TRBV5-1 and J is TRBJ2-2; 10 positions match TRBD2. J gave up 2 bases and V 3 bases, and 4 bases lay outside the gene matches. The CDR3 has 16 amino acids. Germline V gene lookup returns CDR1 SGHRS and CDR2 YFSETQ. CDR3 nucleotide sequence: TGCGCCAGCAGCTCCGGACTAGCGGCAAACACCGGGGAGCTGTTTTTT. Amino acid sequence: CASSSGLAANTGELFF. Based on the CDR3 plus reference TRBV5-1 and TRBJ2-2, the full variable domain is KAGVTQTPRYLIKTRGQQVTLSCSPISGHRSVSWYQQTPGQGLQFLFEYFSETQRNKGNFPGRFSGRQFSNSRSEMNVSTLELGDSALYLCASSSGLAANTGELFFGEGSRLTVL.

The genes are TRBV18 and TRBJ2-1, with D maybe TRBD2 (7 bases). Between the trimmed V and J ends, which lost 5 bases and 2 bases, there was a span of 13 bases. Germline V gene data show CDR1 as KGHSH and CDR2 as LQKENI. This CDR3 is built from 15 residues. The CDR3 bases are TGTGCCAGCTCATCCAAGGGGGGGGCCTACAATGAGCAGTTCTTC. Translating it yields CASSSKGGAYNEQFF.